Listed below are T cell receptor beta chains from one sample, sequenced in a study of CD8 T cells in ankylosing spondylitis. MiXCR, applied by TCRdb to the 5' RACE reads, yields one record per CDR3 protein. The sample comprises about 220,000 distinct CDR3 sequences, roughly 24% of which are singletons, and about 7% rests with the top ten. The sequenced sample was blood, either unsorted or a sorted T cell fraction (not recorded which). The receptors were sampled from a male donor with ankylosing spondylitis or in good health (not recorded which). The conserved cysteine and the conserved F or W are not part of the CDR3 here. Fields, in order: V gene, CDR3 protein.

TRBV20-1,SPGQGSYEQY
TRBV4-3,ASSQANSPLH
TRBV25-1,ASSDSGAKNIQY
TRBV6-5,ASSSGLMNTGELF
TRBV12-3/TRBV12-4,ASSLTRVYEQY
TRBV4-3,ASSQDRRGTDTQY
TRBV6-1,ATKGTGVWSEAF
TRBV5-5,ASSLGVRDRYNEQF
TRBV20-1,SASFGTSGIQDTQY
TRBV20-1,SAPRSAKYEQY
TRBV12-3/TRBV12-4,ASSPRLLNGELF
TRBV20-1,SAQDRNYGYT
TRBV5-1,ASSFGGDNEQF
TRBV5-1,ASSGTTSGRRETQY
TRBV29-1,SVARQEQF
TRBV7-8,ASSLGASGSIHEQY
TRBV25-1,ASSRPGTGRTEAF
TRBV20-1,SARAGLAGGQGTGELF
TRBV7-9,ASSLTWRQGASETQY
TRBV4-2,ASSRAGAGESYNEQF
TRBV18,ASSPTAFFTEAF
TRBV7-8,ASSPMGQVGYGYT
TRBV29-1,SVERTGRGYT
TRBV29-1,SADGSGANEQF
TRBV5-6,ASSLFRDDEQY
TRBV5-4,ASSLAGSGGNEQF
TRBV11-1,ASSQRSGANVLT
TRBV20-1,SARDDVQSYEQY
TRBV29-1,SVEGAGTTDTQY
TRBV27,ASSSRRQANSPLH
TRBV5-6,ASSLKRYEQY
TRBV20-1,SASAAQNTEAF
TRBV12-3/TRBV12-4,ASSLAGSDTQY
TRBV6-1,ASIERVGGLSYNEQF
TRBV6-5,ASSYVMGGSETQY
TRBV11-3,ASSLSSGKANEQF
TRBV18,ASSPGGKYEQY
TRBV20-1,SARDLRQRETQY
TRBV12-3/TRBV12-4,ASRPDRGKTQY
TRBV6-1,ASSGTSGLETQY
TRBV29-1,SVERGNWDGYT
TRBV20-1,SARALAGASPSYNEQF
TRBV29-1,SVESSGSLLQY
TRBV4-1,ASSSGLAGANEQF
TRBV20-1,SASGTSGRLRNEQF